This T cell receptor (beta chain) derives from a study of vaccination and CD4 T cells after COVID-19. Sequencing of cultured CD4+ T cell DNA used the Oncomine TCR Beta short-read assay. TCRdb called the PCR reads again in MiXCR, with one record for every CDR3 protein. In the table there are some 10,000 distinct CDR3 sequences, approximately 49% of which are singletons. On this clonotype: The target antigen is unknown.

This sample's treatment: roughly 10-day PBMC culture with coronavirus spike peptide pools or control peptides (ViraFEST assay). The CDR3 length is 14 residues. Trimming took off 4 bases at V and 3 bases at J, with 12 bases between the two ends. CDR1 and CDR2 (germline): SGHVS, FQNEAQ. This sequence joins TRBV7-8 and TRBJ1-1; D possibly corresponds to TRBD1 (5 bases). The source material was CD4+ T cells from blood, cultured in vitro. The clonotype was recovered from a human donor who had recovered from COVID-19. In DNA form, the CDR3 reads TGTGCCAGCAGCTCTGGGGGTGGTCACACTGAAGCTTTCTTT. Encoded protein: CASSSGGGHTEAFF. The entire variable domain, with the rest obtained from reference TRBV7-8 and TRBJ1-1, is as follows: GAGVSQSPRYKVAKRGQDVALRCDPISGHVSLFWYQQALGQGPEFLTYFQNEAQLDKSGLPSDRFFAERPEGSVSTLKIQRTQQEDSAVYLCASSSGGGHTEAFFGQGTRLTVV.